This T cell receptor beta chain emerged from a study of T cell clonality in common variable immunodeficiency. Regarding the study as a whole: In common variable immunodeficiency, TCR beta chains reportedly carried fewer deletions and N-nucleotide insertions. CVID subjects showed higher TCRbeta clonality than healthy controls.

This clone was seen at least ten times. Its antigen is currently unknown. The read ends 3 residues early relative to the CDR3; the germline J gene fills the gap. The CDR3 runs 14 residues. V shed 5 bases and J shed 2 bases, with 11 bases lying between them. CDR1 is SGHTA and CDR2 is FQGTGA in the germline V gene. The assay was immunoSEQ multiplex PCR, and TCRdb's table has in-frame clones only and misses some. The data show 42,000 or so clones, with none appearing a single time. Each donor provided 5 to 8 ml of heparinized whole blood. This TCR came from a person between 18 and 69 years old in good health. The rearrangement uses TRBV7-3 and TRBJ2-3; TRBD1 is a possible D gene (5 bases). The sample consisted of peripheral blood mononuclear cells. CDR3 DNA (partial): TGTGCCAGCAGCCCGACAGCTGCCACAGATACG. This encodes CASSPTAATDT. From start to end, the CDR3 is CASSPTAATDTQYF.